The T cell receptor (beta chain) under discussion was sequenced for a study of T cell responses to AZD1222 COVID-19 vaccine. Sequencing used immunoSEQ multiplex PCR; TCRdb keeps in-frame clones, though not all of them. The data hold tens of thousands of clones, with about 85% observed a single time. The source material was peripheral blood, sampled on day 0 of AZD1222 vaccination. The sequence came from an adult in good health.

The CDR3 here is CASSALSGRQYF. The CDR3 DNA follows: TGTGCCAGCAGCGCCCTCTCCGGGAGGCAGTACTTC. This chain joins TRBV9 and TRBJ2-7, with TRBD2 as a possible D gene (6 bases). Germline V lookup: CDR1 SGDLS, CDR2 YYNGEE. Trimming pared 3 bases from V and 9 bases from J, leaving 13 bases between. The CDR3 covers 12 residues.